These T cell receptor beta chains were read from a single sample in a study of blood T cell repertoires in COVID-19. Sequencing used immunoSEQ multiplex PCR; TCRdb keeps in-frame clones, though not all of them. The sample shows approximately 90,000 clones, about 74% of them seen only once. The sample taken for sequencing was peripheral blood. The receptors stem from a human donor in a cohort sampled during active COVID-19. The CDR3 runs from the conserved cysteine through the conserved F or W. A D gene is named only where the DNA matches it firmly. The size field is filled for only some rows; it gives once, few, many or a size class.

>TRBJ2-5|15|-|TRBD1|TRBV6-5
CASSRGTGKGETQYF
TGTGCCAGCAGCCGGGGGACAGGGAAGGGGGAGACCCAGTACTTC
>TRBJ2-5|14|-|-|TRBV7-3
CASSAQGLGETQYF
TGTGCCAGCAGCGCGCAGGGTTTGGGGGAGACCCAGTACTTC
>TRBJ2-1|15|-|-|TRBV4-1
CASSHVDREAREQFF
TGCGCCAGCAGCCACGTTGACAGGGAGGCTCGTGAGCAGTTCTTC
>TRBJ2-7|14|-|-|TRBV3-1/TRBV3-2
CASSPGILGYEQYF
TGTGCCAGCAGCCCCGGGATACTCGGCTACGAGCAGTACTTC
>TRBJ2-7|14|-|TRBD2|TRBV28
CASNPSGRRGEQYF
TGTGCCAGCAACCCAAGCGGGAGAAGGGGCGAGCAGTACTTC
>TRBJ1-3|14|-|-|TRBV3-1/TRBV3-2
CASSQRFGGNTIYF
TGTGCCAGCAGCCAACGATTCGGTGGAAACACCATATATTTT
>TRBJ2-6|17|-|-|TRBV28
CASSRSGQYFGANVLTF
TGTGCCAGCAGCCGCTCGGGACAATACTTCGGGGCCAACGTCCTGACTTTC
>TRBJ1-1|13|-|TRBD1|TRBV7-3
CASSRTGDTEAFF
TGTGCCAGCAGCCGCACAGGGGACACTGAAGCTTTCTTT
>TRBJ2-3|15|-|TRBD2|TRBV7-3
CASSLILAGTDTQYF
TGTGCCAGCAGCTTAATCCTAGCGGGCACAGATACGCAGTATTTT
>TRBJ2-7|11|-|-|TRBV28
CASSWRYEQYF
TGTGCCAGCAGTTGGCGGTACGAGCAGTACTTC
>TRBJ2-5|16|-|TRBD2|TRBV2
CASRSGLAGNQETQYF
TGTGCCAGCAGAAGCGGACTAGCGGGCAATCAAGAGACCCAGTACTTC
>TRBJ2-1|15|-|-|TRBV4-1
CASSQPLTREREQFF
TGCGCCAGCAGCCAGCCCCTTACTCGGGAACGGGAGCAGTTCTTC
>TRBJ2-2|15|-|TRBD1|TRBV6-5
CASSPDRANTGELFF
TGTGCCAGCAGCCCCGACAGGGCGAACACCGGGGAGCTGTTTTTT
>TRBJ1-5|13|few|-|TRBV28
CASSSGGRKPQHF
TGTGCCAGCAGTTCCGGGGGGCGAAAGCCCCAGCATTTT
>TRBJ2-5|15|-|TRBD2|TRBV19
CASSRTSGRAETQYF
TGTGCCAGTAGTAGGACTAGCGGGAGGGCAGAGACCCAGTACTTC
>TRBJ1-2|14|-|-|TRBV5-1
CASSVGYRVYGYTF
TGCGCCAGCAGCGTGGGATACCGGGTCTATGGCTACACCTTC
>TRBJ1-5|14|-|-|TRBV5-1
CASSQGSGNQPQHF
TGCGCCAGCAGCCAGGGTTCAGGCAATCAGCCCCAGCATTTT
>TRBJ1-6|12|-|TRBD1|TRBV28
CATDRAASPLHF
TGTGCCACCGACAGGGCTGCTTCACCCCTCCACTTT
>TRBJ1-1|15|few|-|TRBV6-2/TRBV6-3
CASSYSRAGNTEAFF
TGTGCCAGCAGTTACTCGAGGGCGGGGAACACTGAAGCTTTCTTT
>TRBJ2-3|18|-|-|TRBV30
CAWSGVSMVDSFTDTQYF
TGTGCCTGGAGCGGGGTTTCGATGGTGGACTCCTTCACAGATACGCAGTATTTT
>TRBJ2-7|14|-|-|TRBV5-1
CASSLAPGRWEQYF
TGCGCCAGCAGCTTGGCCCCAGGGAGGTGGGAGCAGTACTTC
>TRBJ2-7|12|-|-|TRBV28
CASSLEVGAKYF
TGTGCCAGCAGTTTAGAGGTGGGGGCGAAGTACTTC
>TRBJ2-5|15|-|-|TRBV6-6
CASRFPGTPQETQYF
TGTGCCAGCAGGTTCCCGGGAACCCCCCAAGAGACCCAGTACTTC
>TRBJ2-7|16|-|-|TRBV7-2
CASSFLRGQGGYEQYF
TGTGCCAGCAGCTTTTTACGCGGACAGGGAGGGTACGAGCAGTACTTC
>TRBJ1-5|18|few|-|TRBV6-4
CASSDYGREVDWYQPQHF
TGTGCCAGCAGTGACTATGGCAGGGAAGTGGATTGGTATCAGCCCCAGCATTTT
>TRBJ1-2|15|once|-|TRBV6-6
CASSYSPRGGSLYTF
TGTGCCAGCAGTTACTCACCCAGGGGTGGGTCTCTCTACACCTTC
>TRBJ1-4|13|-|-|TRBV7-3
CASSPSPGEKLFF
TGTGCCAGCAGCCCCTCCCCAGGGGAAAAACTGTTTTTT
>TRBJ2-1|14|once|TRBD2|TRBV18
CASSQLAGGHEQFF
TGTGCCAGCTCACAACTAGCGGGAGGCCATGAGCAGTTCTTC
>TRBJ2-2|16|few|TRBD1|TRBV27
CASSLRDRPNTGELFF
TGTGCCAGCAGCTTGCGGGACAGGCCTAACACCGGGGAGCTGTTTTTT
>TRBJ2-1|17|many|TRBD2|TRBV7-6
CASSTNGAGRVYNEQFF
TGTGCCAGCAGCACCAACGGAGCGGGACGGGTCTACAATGAGCAGTTCTTC
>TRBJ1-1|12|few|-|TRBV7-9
CASSPFGSQAFF
TGTGCCAGCAGCCCCTTCGGGAGCCAAGCTTTCTTT
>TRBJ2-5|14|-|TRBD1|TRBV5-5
CASSRTGVQETQYF
TGTGCCAGCAGCCGTACAGGGGTGCAAGAGACCCAGTACTTC
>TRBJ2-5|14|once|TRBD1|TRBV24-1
CATSDPGTASPQYF
TGTGCCACCAGTGACCCAGGGACAGCCTCTCCCCAGTACTTC
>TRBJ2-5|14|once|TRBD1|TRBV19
CASSPRDRGETQYF
TGTGCCAGTAGTCCCCGGGACAGAGGGGAGACCCAGTACTTC
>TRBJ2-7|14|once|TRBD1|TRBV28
CASSFGTVNNEQYF
TGTGCCAGCAGTTTCGGGACAGTGAATAACGAGCAGTACTTC
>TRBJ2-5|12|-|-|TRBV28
CASSTNGETQYF
TGTGCCAGCAGTACAAACGGGGAGACCCAGTACTTC
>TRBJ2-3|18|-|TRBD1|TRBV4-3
CASSQDLDRSLGEDTQYF
TGCGCCAGCAGCCAAGATTTGGACAGGAGTCTCGGTGAAGATACGCAGTATTTT
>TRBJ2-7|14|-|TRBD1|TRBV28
CASSLVQGAGEQYF
TGTGCCAGCAGTTTGGTGCAGGGGGCGGGCGAGCAGTACTTC
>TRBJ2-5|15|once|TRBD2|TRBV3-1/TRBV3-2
CASSLRTSVRETQYF
TGTGCCAGCAGCCTTAGGACTAGCGTGCGGGAGACCCAGTACTTC
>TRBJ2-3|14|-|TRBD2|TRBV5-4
CASSRLAKGDTQYF
TGTGCCAGCAGCCGACTAGCCAAGGGGGATACGCAGTATTTT
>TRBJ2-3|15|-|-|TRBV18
CASSPAVKGGDTQYF
TGTGCCAGCTCACCGGCAGTCAAGGGAGGAGATACGCAGTATTTT
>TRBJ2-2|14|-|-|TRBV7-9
CASSLGANTGELFF
TGTGCCAGCAGCTTAGGCGCGAACACCGGGGAGCTGTTTTTT
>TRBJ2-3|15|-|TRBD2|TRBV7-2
CASREGLTKGDTQYF
TGTGCCAGCAGGGAGGGACTAACTAAAGGGGATACGCAGTATTTT